These 9 T cell receptor beta chains came from one sample sequenced in a study of neoadjuvant nivolumab and ipilimumab in lung cancer (dated by TCRdb to the early 2020s). This specimen's time point label, per the study, means: pretherapy, before neoadjuvant immune checkpoint inhibitors. Libraries were made using the immunoSEQ multiplex PCR assay. The table was pulled from immuneACCESS by TCRdb, which kept in-frame rearrangements only. Such tables lose some clones; where checked, under half of the loss comes from unresolved V genes, and the rest has no known cause. The sample table holds 20,000 to 25,000 clones, of which more than 65% were seen once. The ten top clones hold around 23% of the sample. Specimen: peripheral blood, collected before neoadjuvant nivolumab, alone or with ipilimumab. The origin of the receptors is an adult with non-small cell lung cancer.

The chain uses TRBV11-1 and TRBJ1-1; 7 nucleotides agree with TRBD1. V was pared by 0 bases and J by 2 bases, with 9 bases of the junction left unmatched. The CDR3 is 17 residues long. The germline V gene has CDR1 SGHAT and CDR2 FQDESV (reference sequence). This CDR3 is CASSLAPQGTLNTEAFF. CDR3 sequence (DNA): TGTGCCAGCAGCTTAGCTCCACAGGGGACACTCAACACTGAAGCTTTCTTT.

V is TRBV6-5 and J is TRBJ2-7; tentatively, D is TRBD1 or TRBD2 (6 bases each). V gave up 0 bases and J gave up 0 bases, with 12 bases separating them. Germline CDR1 and CDR2: MNHEY and SVGAGI. This CDR3 has 16 residues. Here the CDR3 reads CASSYSEGGGSYEQYF. The CDR3 DNA reads TGTGCCAGCAGTTACTCTGAAGGGGGAGGCTCCTACGAGCAGTACTTC.

This clone was seen only a few times. J is TRBJ2-7 and V is TRBV7-9, with 7 bases aligning to TRBD1. The germline V gene has CDR1 SEHNR and CDR2 FQNEAQ (reference sequence). The J segment lost 2 bases and the V segment lost 1 base, leaving 2 bases of the junction unmatched. The CDR3 has 14 residues. CDR3 in DNA: TGTGCCAGCAGCTTAGTACAGGGGACCTACGAGCAGTACTTC. It specifies CASSLVQGTYEQYF.

The V and J genes are TRBV9 and TRBJ2-4; 7 nucleotides match TRBD1. This CDR3 has 14 amino acids. The ends lost 3 bases at V and 11 bases at J; junction bases unmatched: 11. From germline, CDR1 is SGDLS and CDR2 YYNGEE. CDR3 in amino acids: CASSAEGAWAFQYF. In nucleotides, the CDR3 is TGTGCCAGCAGCGCTGAGGGGGCATGGGCATTTCAGTACTTC. The whole variable domain, filled in from reference TRBV9 and TRBJ2-4, reads DSGVTQTPKHLITATGQRVTLRCSPRSGDLSVYWYQQSLDQGLQFLIQYYNGEERAKGNILERFSAQQFPDLHSELNLSSLELGDSALYFCASSAEGAWAFQYFGAGTRLSVL.

The rearrangement links TRBV7-2 to TRBJ2-3, with D unresolved. Trimming shortened V by 7 bases and J by 2 bases, and 13 bases separated the two germline ends. The germline CDR1 and CDR2 sequences are SGHTA and FQGNSA. CDR3 length: 14 residues. CDR3 region: CASTRDRATDTQYF. For the CDR3, the DNA is TGTGCCAGCACCAGAGATAGGGCCACAGATACGCAGTATTTT.

This sequence joins TRBV7-3 and TRBJ2-1; D is undetermined. V lost 5 bases and J lost 1, with 9 bases in between. CDR1 and CDR2 from the germline V gene are SGHTA and FQGTGA. This CDR3 contains 14 residues. The CDR3 coding sequence is TGTGCCAGCAGCGCGGCCGGTTCCTACAATGAGCAGTTCTTC. The encoded protein is CASSAAGSYNEQFF.

This clone was seen a handful of times. The CDR3: CASSTNTDTQYF. CDR3 nucleotides: TGTGCCAGCAGCACGAACACAGATACGCAGTATTTT. The chain has TRBV7-8 and TRBJ2-3; D unresolved. V was trimmed by 5 bases and J by 2 bases, leaving 5 bases between them. The germline V gene encodes CDR1 SGHVS and CDR2 FQNEAQ. This CDR3 contains 12 residues.

V gene TRBV9 combines with J gene TRBJ1-2, with D uncertain. This CDR3 spans 13 amino acids. The ends were cut back, 0 bases at V and 2 bases at J, with 5 bases in the middle. Germline V lookup: CDR1 SGDLS, CDR2 YYNGEE. CDR3 sequence: CASSVGPNYGYTF. In DNA, the CDR3 is TGTGCCAGCAGCGTAGGCCCGAACTATGGCTACACCTTC.

J is TRBJ2-4 and V is TRBV11-1; 8 nucleotides agree with TRBD1. Germline V gives CDR1 SGHAT, CDR2 FQDESV (reference sequence). The CDR3 contains 16 residues. Trimming cost V 1 base and J 5 bases; bases outside gene matches: 7. CDR3 sequence: CASSLGRQGHQNIQYF. DNA of the CDR3: TGTGCCAGCAGCTTAGGGCGACAGGGGCATCAAAACATTCAGTACTTC. Full variable domain (outside the CDR3, taken from reference TRBV11-1 and TRBJ2-4): EAEVAQSPRYKITEKSQAVAFWCDPISGHATLYWYRQILGQGPELLVQFQDESVVDDSQLPKDRFSAERLKGVDSTLKIQPAELGDSAMYLCASSLGRQGHQNIQYFGAGTRLSVL.